Sequencing of this TCR beta chain was carried out in a study of fetal regulatory T cell absence and autoimmunity. This CDR3 has 17 residues. The J segment lost 0 bases and the V segment lost 2 bases, leaving 6 bases of the junction unmatched. In germline, CDR1 is LNHDA, CDR2 SQIVND (reference sequence). Clones were sequenced by immunoSEQ multiplex PCR, and TCRdb holds only the in-frame ones, with some missing. Among around 45,000 clones listed, roughly four fifths were seen once. The sample taken for sequencing was cord blood. This clonotype was obtained from a newborn boy with IPEX syndrome. The chain joins TRBV19 to TRBJ1-2, with 10 bases that match TRBD1. CDR3 region: CASSILGTGVTNYGYTF. DNA for the CDR3: TGTGCCAGTAGTATACTCGGGACAGGGGTCACTAACTATGGCTACACCTTC. The entire variable domain, with the rest obtained from reference TRBV19 and TRBJ1-2, is as follows: DGGITQSPKYLFRKEGQNVTLSCEQNLNHDAMYWYRQDPGQGLRLIYYSQIVNDFQKGDIAEGYSVSREKKESFPLTVTSAQKNPTAFYLCASSILGTGVTNYGYTFGSGTRLTVV.